The entry that follows covers one T cell receptor beta chain sequence. Its antigen is undetermined. This entry comes from a study of T cells in localized non-small cell lung cancer. Whole-study findings and limits: Uninvolved neighboring lung showed the greatest T cell clonality, exceeding tumor.

Germline assignment: CDR1 SGHAT and CDR2 FQNNGV. This CDR3 contains 16 residues. Germline trimming cut 5 bases from V and 1 base from J; bases unmatched to any gene: 7. Some clones are missing from TCRdb's copy, which holds only in-frame ones; the method was immunoSEQ multiplex PCR. The sample includes about 18,000 clones, under 85% of them seen just once. The receptor's source is a female donor older than 55 with stage I lung adenocarcinoma. The V call is TRBV11-2, the J call TRBJ2-1; 8 bases map to TRBD1. The sequencing here drew on peripheral blood, taken before any cancer treatment. For the CDR3, the DNA is TGTGCCAGCAGCACTACCAGGGGGCGATCCTACAATGAGCAGTTCTTC. Amino acid sequence: CASSTTRGRSYNEQFF.